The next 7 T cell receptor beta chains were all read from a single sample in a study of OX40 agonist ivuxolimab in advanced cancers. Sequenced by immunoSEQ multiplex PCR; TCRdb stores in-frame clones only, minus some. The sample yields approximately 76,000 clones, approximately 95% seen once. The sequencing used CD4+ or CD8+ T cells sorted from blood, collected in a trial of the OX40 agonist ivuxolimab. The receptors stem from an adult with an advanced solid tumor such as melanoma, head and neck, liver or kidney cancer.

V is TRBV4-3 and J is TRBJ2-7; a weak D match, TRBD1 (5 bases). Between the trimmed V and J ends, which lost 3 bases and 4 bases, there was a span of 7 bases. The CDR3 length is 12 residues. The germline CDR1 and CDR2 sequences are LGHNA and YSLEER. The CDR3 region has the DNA TGCGCCAGCAGCCACTCAGGGTACGAGCAGTACTTC. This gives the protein CASSHSGYEQYF.

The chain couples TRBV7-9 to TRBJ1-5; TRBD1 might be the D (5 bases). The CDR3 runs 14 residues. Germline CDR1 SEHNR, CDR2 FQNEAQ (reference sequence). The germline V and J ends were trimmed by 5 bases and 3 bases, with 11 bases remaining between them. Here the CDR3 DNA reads TGTGCCAGCAGCACGGGGGGGATCAATCAGCCCCAGCATTTT. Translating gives CASSTGGINQPQHF.

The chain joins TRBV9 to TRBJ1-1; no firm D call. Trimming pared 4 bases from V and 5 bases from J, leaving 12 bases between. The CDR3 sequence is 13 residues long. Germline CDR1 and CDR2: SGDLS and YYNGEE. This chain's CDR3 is CASSSRRGTEAFF. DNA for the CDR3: TGTGCCAGCAGCTCCCGGAGAGGTACTGAAGCTTTCTTT.

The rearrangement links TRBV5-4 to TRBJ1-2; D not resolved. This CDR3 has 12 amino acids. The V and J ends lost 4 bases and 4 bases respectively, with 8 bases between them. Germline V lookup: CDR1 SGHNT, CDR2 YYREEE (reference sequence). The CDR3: CASSTGIYGYTF. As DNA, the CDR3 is TGTGCCAGCAGCACCGGGATCTATGGCTACACCTTC.

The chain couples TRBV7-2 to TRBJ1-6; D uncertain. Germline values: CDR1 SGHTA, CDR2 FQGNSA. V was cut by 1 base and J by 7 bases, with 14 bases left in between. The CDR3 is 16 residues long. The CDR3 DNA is TGTGCCAGCAGCTTAGAGGGCGGTCGGGTAAATTCACCCCTCCACTTT. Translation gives CASSLEGGRVNSPLHF.

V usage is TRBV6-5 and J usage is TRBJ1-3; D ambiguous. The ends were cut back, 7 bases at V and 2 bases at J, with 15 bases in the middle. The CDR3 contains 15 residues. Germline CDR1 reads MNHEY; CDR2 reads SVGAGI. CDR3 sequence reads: CASTEVGYTGNTIYF. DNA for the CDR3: TGTGCCAGCACCGAGGTGGGATACACTGGAAACACCATATATTTT.

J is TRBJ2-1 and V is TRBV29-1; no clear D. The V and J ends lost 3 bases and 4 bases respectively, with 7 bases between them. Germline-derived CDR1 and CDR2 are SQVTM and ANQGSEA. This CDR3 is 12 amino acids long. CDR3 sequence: CSVEARYNEQFF. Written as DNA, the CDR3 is TGCAGCGTTGAGGCCCGATACAATGAGCAGTTCTTC.